A single sample gave rise to the 12 T cell receptor beta chains below, sequenced in a study of T cell repertoires in ileal Crohn's disease. TCRdb keeps only in-frame clones here, not all; method: immunoSEQ multiplex PCR. The sample holds approximately 3,000 clones, 86% seen once. This sample's time point: neoterminal ileum biopsy at postoperative endoscopy, about 6 months after surgery. The source material was ileal tissue. The receptors shown here come from an adult with Crohn's disease.

The CDR3 DNA follows: TGTGCCAGCTCATCCGAGCGGGAGCAGTACTTC. It translates to CASSSEREQYF. The chain links TRBV18 to TRBJ2-7; TRBD2 might be the D (5 bases). The V gene's germline CDR1 is KGHSH and CDR2 LQKENI. The CDR3 length is 11 residues. V lost 5 bases, J lost 7 bases, and 9 bases lay in between.

V and J are TRBV7-9 and TRBJ2-3; D is possibly TRBD2 (5 bases). The V end was cut by 4 bases, the J end by 1 base, with 6 bases between. Germline CDR1 is SEHNR and CDR2 is FQNEAQ (reference sequence). The CDR3 loop spans 13 amino acids. The CDR3 here is CASSSGGTDTQYF. DNA of the CDR3: TGTGCCAGCAGCTCCGGGGGCACAGATACGCAGTATTTT. Full variable domain (rest looked up from reference TRBV7-9 and TRBJ2-3): DTGVSQNPRHKITKRGQNVTFRCDPISEHNRLYWYRQTLGQGPEFLTYFQNEAQLEKSRLLSDRFSAERPKGSFSTLEIQRTEQGDSAMYLCASSSGGTDTQYFGPGTRLTVL.

This clone was seen only a few times. V usage is TRBV27 and J usage is TRBJ2-3; D is unresolved. This CDR3 has 13 residues. V lost 3 bases and J 0 bases, leaving 4 bases between the germline ends. The germline V gene has CDR1 MNHEY and CDR2 SMNVEV (reference sequence). The CDR3 sequence: CASSFGSTDTQYF. CDR3 sequence (DNA): TGTGCCAGCAGTTTCGGGAGCACAGATACGCAGTATTTT.

The gene calls are TRBV7-3 and TRBJ2-5; 12 nucleotides agree with TRBD1. The CDR3 totals 16 residues. CDR1 and CDR2 (germline): SGHTA, FQGTGA. With V trimmed by 5 bases and J by 5 bases, 9 bases remained unmatched. Here the CDR3 reads CASSPSGTGGRETQYF. As DNA, the CDR3 is TGTGCCAGCAGCCCATCCGGGACAGGGGGCCGGGAGACCCAGTACTTC.

This clone came up a few times. The genes are TRBV28 and TRBJ2-5; no firm D call. The CDR3 is 14 residues long. Germline CDR1 and CDR2: MDHEN and SYDVKM. V dropped 5 bases and J dropped 2 bases, with 12 bases sitting between them. The CDR3 spells CASSVPGNQETQYF. The DNA for the CDR3 is TGTGCCAGCAGTGTCCCTGGGAATCAAGAGACCCAGTACTTC.

J is TRBJ1-1 and V is TRBV27; maybe TRBD1 (6 bases). Trimming removed 6 bases from V and 1 base from J, with 15 bases in between. The CDR3 runs to 15 residues. Looked up from germline, CDR1 is MNHEY and CDR2 is SMNVEV (reference sequence). As DNA, the CDR3 is TGTGCCAGCAGCTACGAACAGGGTAAGAACACTGAAGCTTTCTTT. Its protein is CASSYEQGKNTEAFF.

The genes are TRBV28 and TRBJ2-2; TRBD2 agrees at 10 bases. This CDR3 contains 16 residues. Germline assignment: CDR1 MDHEN and CDR2 SYDVKM. The trim removed 2 bases at V and 4 bases at J, leaving 4 bases unmatched. The CDR3: CASSLLTSGVTGELFF. The DNA of the CDR3 is TGTGCCAGCAGTTTACTAACTAGCGGGGTCACCGGGGAGCTGTTTTTT.

The rearrangement links TRBV9 to TRBJ2-1, with D possibly being TRBD1 (6 bases). Germline V lookup: CDR1 SGDLS, CDR2 YYNGEE. This CDR3 contains 16 residues. V was shortened by 0 bases and J by 2 bases, with 12 bases between the two germline ends. In DNA, the CDR3 is TGTGCCAGCAGCGTAGGGGGGCGTACCGCCTACAATGAGCAGTTCTTC. It encodes CASSVGGRTAYNEQFF.

This sequence joins TRBV7-9 and TRBJ2-3; D ambiguous. Germline V gives CDR1 SEHNR, CDR2 FQNEAQ (reference sequence). The germline V and J ends were trimmed by 5 bases and 6 bases, with 21 bases remaining between them. The CDR3 extends over 16 amino acids. The CDR3 reads CASSPNPRRTVDTQYF. The CDR3 DNA reads TGTGCCAGCAGCCCGAATCCTCGCCGTACTGTTGATACGCAGTATTTT. Combining the CDR3 with reference TRBV7-9 and TRBJ2-3 gives the whole variable domain DTGVSQNPRHKITKRGQNVTFRCDPISEHNRLYWYRQTLGQGPEFLTYFQNEAQLEKSRLLSDRFSAERPKGSFSTLEIQRTEQGDSAMYLCASSPNPRRTVDTQYFGPGTRLTVL.

This clone has a single count. The chain recombines TRBV6-6 with TRBJ1-1; D uncertain. V was pared by 4 bases and J by 1 base, with 13 bases between. Germline V gives CDR1 MNHNY, CDR2 SVGAGI (reference sequence). The CDR3 sequence is 15 residues long. CDR3 in amino acids: CASSWRVLPNTEAFF. In DNA, the CDR3 is TGTGCCAGCAGTTGGAGGGTCTTGCCGAACACTGAAGCTTTCTTT.

The chain has TRBV7-9 and TRBJ1-2, with D unresolved. Trimming stripped 7 bases from V and 8 bases from J, with 20 bases between. The CDR3 contains 14 residues. Germline V gives CDR1 SEHNR, CDR2 FQNEAQ (reference sequence). As DNA, the CDR3 is TGTGCCAGCACCATAACAGAGGCGGCGGGCGGCTACACCTTC. Translated: CASTITEAAGGYTF.

The DNA for the CDR3 is TGTGCCAGCAGCCTCGGACAGGGAGACTGGAACACTGAAGCTTTCTTT. This gives the protein CASSLGQGDWNTEAFF. V gene TRBV9 combines with J gene TRBJ1-1; TRBD1 matches at 8 bases. Losses at the gene ends were 4 bases for V and 1 base for J; bases not matched to a gene: 9. Germline V gives CDR1 SGDLS, CDR2 YYNGEE. CDR3 length: 16 residues.